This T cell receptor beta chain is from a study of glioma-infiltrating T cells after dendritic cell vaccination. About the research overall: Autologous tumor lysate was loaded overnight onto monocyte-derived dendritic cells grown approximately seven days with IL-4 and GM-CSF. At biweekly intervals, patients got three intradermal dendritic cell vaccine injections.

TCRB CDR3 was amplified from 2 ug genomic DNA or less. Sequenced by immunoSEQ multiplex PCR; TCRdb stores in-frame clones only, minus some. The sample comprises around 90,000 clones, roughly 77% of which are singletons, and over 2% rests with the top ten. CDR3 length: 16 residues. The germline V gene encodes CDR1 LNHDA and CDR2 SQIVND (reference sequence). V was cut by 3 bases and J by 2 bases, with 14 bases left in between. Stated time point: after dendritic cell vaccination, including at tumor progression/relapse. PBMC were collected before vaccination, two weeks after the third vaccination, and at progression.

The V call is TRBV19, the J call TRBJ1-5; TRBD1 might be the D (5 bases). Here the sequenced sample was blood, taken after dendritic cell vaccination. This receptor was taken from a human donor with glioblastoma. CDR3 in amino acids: CASSIGGPGGNQPQHF. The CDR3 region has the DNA TGTGCCAGTAGTATTGGGGGACCGGGGGGCAATCAGCCCCAGCATTTT.